This T cell receptor (beta chain) was identified during a study of T cells in tumors after PD-1 blockade. The CDR3 has 11 residues. Looked up from germline, CDR1 is SEHNR and CDR2 is FQNEAQ (reference sequence). Trimming removed 4 bases at V and 2 bases at J, with 2 bases between. Assay used: immunoSEQ multiplex PCR; TCRdb lists only in-frame clones, some missing. The data hold 20,000 to 25,000 clones, with over 75% observed a single time. This chain connects TRBV7-9 to TRBJ2-5, with unresolved D. The specimen comprised PBMCs, sampled before anti-PD-1 treatment. The clonotype comes from a human donor with basal cell carcinoma. The CDR3 DNA is TGTGCCAGCAGCTCACAAGAGACCCAGTACTTC. Its translation: CASSSQETQYF. The full variable domain, with the rest looked up from reference TRBV7-9 and TRBJ2-5, is DTGVSQNPRHKITKRGQNVTFRCDPISEHNRLYWYRQTLGQGPEFLTYFQNEAQLEKSRLLSDRFSAERPKGSFSTLEIQRTEQGDSAMYLCASSSQETQYFGPGTRLLVL.